This T cell receptor (beta chain) derives from a study of blood T cells in healthy people across ages. Looking at the study overall: When template switching was applied, about one barcoded beta molecule was captured per two T cells.

Study-wide results and caveats: Investigators treated diversity estimates from one million T cells as underestimates.

With respect to this clonotype: What it recognizes is unknown.

PCR was performed a second time for about 7 to 11 cycles using a sample-barcoded 5' primer and a J-beta primer mix. MiXCR was run by TCRdb on the 5' RACE reads, yielding one entry per CDR3 protein. This table holds approximately 810,000 distinct CDR3 sequences, under 35% found once. Germline CDR1 and CDR2: DFQATT and SNEGSKA (reference sequence). CDR3 size: 12 residues. Trimming left V 3 bases short and J 5 bases short, with 10 bases between. The V call is TRBV20-1, the J call TRBJ1-2, with TRBD1 as a possible D gene (5 bases). The source of this sequence is a woman aged 80 or over in good health. The sample taken for sequencing was blood. The CDR3 coding sequence is TGCAGTGCTAGGGGACCGGGATATGGCTACACCTTC. This encodes CSARGPGYGYTF.